This T cell receptor beta chain was sequenced in a study of CD8 T cells in Susac syndrome. A quantity of about 0.5 to 1 ug RNA underwent reverse transcription using random hexamers. An immunoSEQ multiplex PCR amplified TCR beta CDR3 over 54 Vbeta and 13 Jbeta. TCRdb reprocessed the immunoSEQ multiplex PCR reads via MiXCR and lists one record per CDR3 protein. This table has approximately 170,000 distinct CDR3 sequences, about 93% appearing once. Germline values: CDR1 SQVTM, CDR2 ANQGSEA. V gave up 4 bases and J gave up 5 bases, with 9 bases separating them. This CDR3 spans 12 amino acids. Material: CD4+ T cells from PBMCs. The sequence derives from a human donor in good health. The V and J genes are TRBV29-1 and TRBJ2-1; the D is unclear. CDR3 nucleotides: TGCAGCGTTGGTTCCCTACACAATGAGCAGTTCTTC. Amino acid sequence: CSVGSLHNEQFF.